This T cell receptor beta chain was sequenced for a study of shared clonotypes between healthy human individuals. Produced via immunoSEQ multiplex PCR; TCRdb's table is partial and in-frame only. Seen here are about 600,000 clones, almost 97% observed once, and the top ten hold about 0.06%. The CDR3 contains 12 residues. The germline CDR1 and CDR2 sequences are MDHEN and SYDVKM. V was trimmed by 6 bases and J by 5 bases, leaving 8 bases between them. This receptor was taken from a woman aged 25 to 45 in good health. Sequencing was done on a sample of naive CD4+ T cells sorted from blood. Subset reported: CD45RA+ positively selected. V and J are TRBV28 and TRBJ1-5; tentatively, D is TRBD1 (5 bases). Here the CDR3 DNA reads TGTGCCAGCAGCGGGGCGGATCAGCCCCAGCATTTT. The encoded protein is CASSGADQPQHF.